This T cell receptor (beta chain) was recorded in a study of blood T cells in healthy people across ages. Sample-barcoded 5' priming and a J-beta primer mix drove a second PCR of roughly 6 to 12 cycles. TCRdb re-called the 5' RACE reads through MiXCR, storing one row per CDR3 protein. This table holds over 1.5 million distinct CDR3 sequences, around half found once. Study observations and caveats: PBMCs that were unsorted prevented a conclusive naive versus antigen-experienced comparison.

The CDR3 consists of 17 residues. The germline V gene has CDR1 DFQATT and CDR2 SNEGSKA (reference sequence). Trimming took 5 bases from V and 7 from J; bases not matched to a gene: 12. In the case of this clonotype: Its antigen is not known.

The sequencing input was blood. This clonotype originated in a woman between 40 and 50 years old in good health. This chain links TRBV20-1 with TRBJ2-2; 14 bases match TRBD2. CDR3 in DNA: TGCAGTGCTTCTCGACTAGCGGGGGGGCCTTTGAGCGGGGAGCTGTTTTTT. The encoded protein is CSASRLAGGPLSGELFF.